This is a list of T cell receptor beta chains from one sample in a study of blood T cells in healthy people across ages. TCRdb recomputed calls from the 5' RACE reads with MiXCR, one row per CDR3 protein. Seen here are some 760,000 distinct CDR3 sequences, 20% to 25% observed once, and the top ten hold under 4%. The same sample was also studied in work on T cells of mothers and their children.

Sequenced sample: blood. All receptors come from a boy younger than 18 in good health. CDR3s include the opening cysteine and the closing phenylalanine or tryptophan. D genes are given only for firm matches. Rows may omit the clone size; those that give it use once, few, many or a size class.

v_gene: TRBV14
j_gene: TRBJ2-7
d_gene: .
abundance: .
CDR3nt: TGTGCCAGCAGCCAAGAGGGGCCCTCCTACGAGCAGTACTTC
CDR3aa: CASSQEGPSYEQYF

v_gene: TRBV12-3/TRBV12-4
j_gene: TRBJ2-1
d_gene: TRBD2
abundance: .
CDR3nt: TGTGCCAGCAGTTTCCTTGGGACTACGTACAATGAGCAGTTCTTC
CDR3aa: CASSFLGTTYNEQFF

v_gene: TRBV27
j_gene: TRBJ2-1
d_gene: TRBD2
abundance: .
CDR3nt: TGTGCCAGCAGGAGGCGGGGGGAATACAATGAGCAGTTCTTC
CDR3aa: CASRRRGEYNEQFF

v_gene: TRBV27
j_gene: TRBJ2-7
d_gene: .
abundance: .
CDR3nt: TGTGCCAGCAGTTTATTAGGACAGATTGGGTACGAGCAGTACTTC
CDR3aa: CASSLLGQIGYEQYF

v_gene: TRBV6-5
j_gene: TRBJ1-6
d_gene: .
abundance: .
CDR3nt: TGTGCCAGCAGTTACGAGGGCGTCTCCTATAATTCACCCCTCCACTTT
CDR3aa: CASSYEGVSYNSPLHF

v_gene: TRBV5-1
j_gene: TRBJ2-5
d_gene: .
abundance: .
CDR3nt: TGCGCCAGCAGCTTGGGCTCCCAAGAGGCCCAGTACTTC
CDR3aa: CASSLGSQEAQYF

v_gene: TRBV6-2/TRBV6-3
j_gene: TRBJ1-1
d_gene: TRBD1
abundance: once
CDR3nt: TGTGCCAGCCGGGACAGGGAGGAAGACACTGAAGCTTTCTTT
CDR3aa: CASRDREEDTEAFF

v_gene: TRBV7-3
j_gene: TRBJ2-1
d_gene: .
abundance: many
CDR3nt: TGTGCCAGCAGCGTCACTGGGGCCATTGGGGGGAATGAGCAGTTCTTC
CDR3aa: CASSVTGAIGGNEQFF

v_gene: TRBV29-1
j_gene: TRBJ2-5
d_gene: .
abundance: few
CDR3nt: TGCAGCGTTGGGTGGTCAGAAGAGACCCAGTACTTC
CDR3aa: CSVGWSEETQYF

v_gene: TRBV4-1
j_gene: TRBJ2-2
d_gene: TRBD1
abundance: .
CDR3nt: TGCGCCAGCAGTAGAAGTCAGGGGGAAATCGGGGAGCTGTTTTTT
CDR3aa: CASSRSQGEIGELFF

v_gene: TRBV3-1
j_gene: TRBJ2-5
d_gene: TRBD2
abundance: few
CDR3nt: TGTGCCAGCAGCCAAGGCCTAGCGGGGGCCCTCCAAGAGACCCAGTACTTC
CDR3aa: CASSQGLAGALQETQYF

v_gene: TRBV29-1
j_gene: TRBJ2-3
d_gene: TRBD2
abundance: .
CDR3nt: TGCAGCGTTGAAGGAGGGCTAGCGGGGGTCACAGATACGCAGTATTTT
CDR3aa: CSVEGGLAGVTDTQYF

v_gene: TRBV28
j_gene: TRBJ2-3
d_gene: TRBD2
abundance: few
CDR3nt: TGTGCCAGCAGTTTAGGAGCGGGGGTTGCCACAGATACGCAGTATTTT
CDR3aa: CASSLGAGVATDTQYF

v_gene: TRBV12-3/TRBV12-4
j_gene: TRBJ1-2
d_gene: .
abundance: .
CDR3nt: TGTGCCAGCCTGTATAGGGGTGGCTACACCTTC
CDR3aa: CASLYRGGYTF

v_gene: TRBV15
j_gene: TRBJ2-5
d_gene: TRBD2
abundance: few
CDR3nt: TGTGCCACCAGCAGAGTGGGTAGCGGGGGCACTAAAGAGACCCAGTACTTC
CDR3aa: CATSRVGSGGTKETQYF

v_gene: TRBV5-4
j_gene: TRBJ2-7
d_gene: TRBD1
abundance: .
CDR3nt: TGTGCCAGCAGCTTGGGGGGGACAGGCCCGAACACCTACGAGCAGTACTTC
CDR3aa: CASSLGGTGPNTYEQYF

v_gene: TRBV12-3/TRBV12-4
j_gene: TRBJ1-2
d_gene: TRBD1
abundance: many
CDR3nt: TGTGCCAGCAGTTTGGGACAGCTCTATGGCTACACCTTC
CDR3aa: CASSLGQLYGYTF

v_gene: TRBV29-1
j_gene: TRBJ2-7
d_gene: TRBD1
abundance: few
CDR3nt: TGCAGCGCTAGGACAGGGGACTACTACGAGCAGTACTTC
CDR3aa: CSARTGDYYEQYF

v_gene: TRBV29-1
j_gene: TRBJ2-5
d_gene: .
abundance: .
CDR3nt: TGCAGCGTCGCCTGGGGCAGGGTCTACCAGCAGTACTTC
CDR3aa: CSVAWGRVYQQYF

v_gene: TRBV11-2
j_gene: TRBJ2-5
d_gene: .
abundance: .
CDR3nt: TGTGCCAGCAGCCCTACGACAGTCCCGCGGGTTGAGACCCAGTACTTC
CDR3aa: CASSPTTVPRVETQYF

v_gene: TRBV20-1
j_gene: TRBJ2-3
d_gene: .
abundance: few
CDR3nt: TGCAGTGCGACCCTCAAGCCAGATACGCAGTATTTT
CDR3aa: CSATLKPDTQYF

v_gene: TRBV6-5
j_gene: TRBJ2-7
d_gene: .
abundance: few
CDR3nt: TGTGCCAGCAGTTACTCACAGGCAGCCTTCTACGAGCAGTACTTC
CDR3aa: CASSYSQAAFYEQYF

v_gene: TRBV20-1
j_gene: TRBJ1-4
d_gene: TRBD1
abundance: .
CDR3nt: TGCAGTGCTAGAAGGACAGGGGGCTTTGAAAAACTGTTTTTT
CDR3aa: CSARRTGGFEKLFF

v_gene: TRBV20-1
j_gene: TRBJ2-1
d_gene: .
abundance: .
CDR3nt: TGCAGTGCGCCAAAACAGGGACGCGGCAATGAGCAGTTCTTC
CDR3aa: CSAPKQGRGNEQFF

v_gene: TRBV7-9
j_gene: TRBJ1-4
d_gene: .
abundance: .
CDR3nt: TGTGCCAGCAGCTTAGCGTCCGACAGGTCAACTAATGAAAAACTGTTTTTT
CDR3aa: CASSLASDRSTNEKLFF

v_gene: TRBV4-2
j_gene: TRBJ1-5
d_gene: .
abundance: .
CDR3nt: TGTGCCAGCAGCCAAGATCAATGGTTGGGAGGGCCCCAGCATTTT
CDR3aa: CASSQDQWLGGPQHF

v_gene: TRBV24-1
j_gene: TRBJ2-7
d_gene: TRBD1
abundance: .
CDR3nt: TGTGCCACCAGTGAGGCGGGACAGGGGGAAGTGAGGTACGAGCAGTACTTC
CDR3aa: CATSEAGQGEVRYEQYF

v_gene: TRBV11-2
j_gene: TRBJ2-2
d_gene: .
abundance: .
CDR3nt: TGTGCCAGCAGCTTAGGGTTGAGGGGGAAGAACACCGGGGAGCTGTTTTTT
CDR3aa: CASSLGLRGKNTGELFF

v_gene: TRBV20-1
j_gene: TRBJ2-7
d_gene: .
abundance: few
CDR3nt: TGCAGCGGGGAGGCAGGTCGTTCCTGCGAGCAGTACTTC
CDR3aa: CSGEAGRSCEQYF

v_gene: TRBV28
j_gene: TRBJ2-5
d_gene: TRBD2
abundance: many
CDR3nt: TGTGCCAGCAGTTTATTAGGACTAGCGGGAGAGACCCAGTACTTC
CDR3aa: CASSLLGLAGETQYF

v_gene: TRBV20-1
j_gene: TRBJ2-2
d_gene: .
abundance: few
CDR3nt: TGCAGTGCCCGGCTCGGGGAACCCGGGGAGCTGTTTTTT
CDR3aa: CSARLGEPGELFF

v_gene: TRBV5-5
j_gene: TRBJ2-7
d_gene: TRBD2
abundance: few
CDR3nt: TGTGCCAGCAGCTTGGTGGGGCCGGGAGGCGGATACGAGCAGTACTTC
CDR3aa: CASSLVGPGGGYEQYF

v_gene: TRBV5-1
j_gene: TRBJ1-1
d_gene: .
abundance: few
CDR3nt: TGCGCCAGCAGCCCCGAGGGGTGGCTGAACACTGAAGCTTTCTTT
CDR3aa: CASSPEGWLNTEAFF

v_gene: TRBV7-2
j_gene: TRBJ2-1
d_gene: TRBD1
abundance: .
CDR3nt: TGTGCCAGCAGCTTAGTTGGGGACAGGGTGGGCAATGAGCAGTTCTTC
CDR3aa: CASSLVGDRVGNEQFF

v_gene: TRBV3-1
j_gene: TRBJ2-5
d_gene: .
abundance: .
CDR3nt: TGTGCCAGCAGCCAAGGCTCGGCCGGGGACAACCAAGAGACCCAGTACTTC
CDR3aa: CASSQGSAGDNQETQYF

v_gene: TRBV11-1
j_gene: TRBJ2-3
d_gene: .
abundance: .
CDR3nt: TGTGCCACCGCGGGATACACAGATACGCAGTATTTT
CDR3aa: CATAGYTDTQYF

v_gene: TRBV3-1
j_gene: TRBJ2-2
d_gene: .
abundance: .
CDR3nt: TGTGCCAGCAGCCAAGATTCGACGCTCACCGGGGAGCTGTTTTTT
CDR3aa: CASSQDSTLTGELFF

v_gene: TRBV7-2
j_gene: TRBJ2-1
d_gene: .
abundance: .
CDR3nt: TGTGCCAGCAGCCCGGTAGGGGCGGGGCCCTACAATGAGCAGTTCTTC
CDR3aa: CASSPVGAGPYNEQFF

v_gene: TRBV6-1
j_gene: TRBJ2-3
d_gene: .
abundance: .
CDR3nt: TGTGCCAGCAACCCGTCATGGGACAACACAGATACGCAGTATTTT
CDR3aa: CASNPSWDNTDTQYF

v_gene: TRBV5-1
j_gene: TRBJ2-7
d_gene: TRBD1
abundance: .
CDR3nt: TGCGCCAGCAGCCCCGAGGGGGCCCCCTACGAGCAGTACTTC
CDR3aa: CASSPEGAPYEQYF